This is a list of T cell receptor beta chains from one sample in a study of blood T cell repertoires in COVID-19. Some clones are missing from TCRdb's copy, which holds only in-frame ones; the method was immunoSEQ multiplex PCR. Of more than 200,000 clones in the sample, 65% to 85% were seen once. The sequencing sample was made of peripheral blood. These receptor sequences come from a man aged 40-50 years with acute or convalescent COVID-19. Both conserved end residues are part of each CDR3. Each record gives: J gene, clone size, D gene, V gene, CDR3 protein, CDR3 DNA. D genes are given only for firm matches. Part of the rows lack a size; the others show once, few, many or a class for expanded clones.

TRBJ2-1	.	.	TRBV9	CASSVGAGSSYNEQFF	TGTGCCAGCAGCGTAGGGGCGGGATCCTCCTACAATGAGCAGTTCTTC
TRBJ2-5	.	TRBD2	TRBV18	CASSPPGLAGLETQYF	TGTGCCAGCTCACCACCGGGACTAGCGGGATTAGAGACCCAGTACTTC
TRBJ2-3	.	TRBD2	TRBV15	CATSRDGGEGTDTQYF	TGTGCCACCAGCAGAGATGGGGGGGAGGGCACAGATACGCAGTATTTT
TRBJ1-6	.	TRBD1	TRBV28	CASSSGQGWSPLHF	TGTGCCAGCAGTTCCGGACAGGGGTGGTCACCCCTCCACTTT
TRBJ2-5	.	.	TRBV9	CASSVGTVQETQYF	TGTGCCAGCAGCGTAGGGACAGTACAAGAGACCCAGTACTTC
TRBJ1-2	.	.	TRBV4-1	CASSAAQVPNYGYTF	TGCGCCAGCAGCGCCGCGCAGGTTCCAAACTATGGCTACACCTTC
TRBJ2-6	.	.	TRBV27	CASSSTPADSGANVLTF	TGTGCCAGCAGCTCGACACCCGCCGACTCTGGGGCCAACGTCCTGACTTTC
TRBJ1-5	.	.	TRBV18	CASSPSDQPQHF	TGTGCCAGCTCACCATCTGATCAGCCCCAGCATTTT
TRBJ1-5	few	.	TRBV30	CAWSVGGPQPQHF	TGTGCCTGGAGTGTCGGAGGGCCTCAGCCCCAGCATTTT
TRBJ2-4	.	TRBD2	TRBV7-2	CASSSQAGLAKNIQYF	TGTGCCAGCAGTTCCCAAGCGGGACTAGCCAAAAACATTCAGTACTTC
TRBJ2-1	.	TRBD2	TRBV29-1	CSVKTSGIRNEQFF	TGCAGCGTCAAGACTAGCGGGATCCGCAATGAGCAGTTCTTC
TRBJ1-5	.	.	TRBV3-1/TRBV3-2	CASSRGRRGDQPQHF	TGTGCCAGCAGCCGAGGCCGCAGGGGCGATCAGCCCCAGCATTTT
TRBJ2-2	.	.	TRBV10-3	CAISEVSANTGELFF	TGTGCCATCAGTGAAGTTAGCGCGAACACCGGGGAGCTGTTTTTT
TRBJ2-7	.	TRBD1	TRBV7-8	CASSTWDSTYEQYF	TGTGCCAGCAGCACCTGGGACAGTACCTACGAGCAGTACTTC
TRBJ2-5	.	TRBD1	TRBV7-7	CASSPLMDRRETQYF	TGTGCCAGCAGCCCACTAATGGACAGGCGAGAGACCCAGTACTTC
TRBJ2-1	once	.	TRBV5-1	CASSFPTLEGRNEQFF	TGCGCCAGCAGCTTCCCTACCCTAGAGGGCCGAAATGAGCAGTTCTTC
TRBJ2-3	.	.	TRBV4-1	CASSQEVQALTQYF	TGCGCCAGCAGCCAAGAAGTACAGGCTCTTACGCAGTATTTT
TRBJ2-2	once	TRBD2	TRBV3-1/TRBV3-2	CASSPHSGIDTGELFF	TGTGCCAGCAGCCCCCATAGCGGGATAGACACCGGGGAGCTGTTTTTT
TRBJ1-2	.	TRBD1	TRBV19	CASRGEGARIYGYTF	TGTGCCAGTCGCGGAGAGGGGGCGCGGATCTATGGCTACACCTTC
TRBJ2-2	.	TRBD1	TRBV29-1	CSVGTGGTGELFF	TGCAGCGTTGGGACAGGTGGGACCGGGGAGCTGTTTTTT
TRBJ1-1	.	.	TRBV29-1	CSVARGGWARDTEAFF	TGCAGCGTTGCGAGGGGGGGATGGGCGAGGGACACTGAAGCTTTCTTT
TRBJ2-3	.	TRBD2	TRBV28	CASIRLAGGTDTQYF	TGTGCCAGCATTCGTCTAGCGGGGGGGACAGATACGCAGTATTTT
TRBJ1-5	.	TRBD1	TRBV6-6	CASSYRDRGGRPQHF	TGTGCCAGCAGTTACCGCGACAGGGGTGGACGGCCCCAGCATTTT
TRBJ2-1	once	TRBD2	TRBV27	CASTRLADFYGNEQFF	TGTGCCAGCACCCGACTAGCGGACTTCTATGGGAATGAGCAGTTCTTC
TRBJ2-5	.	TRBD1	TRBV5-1	CASSHPGTGEETQYF	TGCGCCAGCAGCCACCCCGGGACAGGGGAAGAGACCCAGTACTTC
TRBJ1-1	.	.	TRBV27	CASRKQGDGGTEAFF	TGTGCCAGCAGAAAACAAGGAGACGGCGGGACTGAAGCTTTCTTT
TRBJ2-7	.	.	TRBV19	CASTFDGVEQYF	TGTGCCAGTACCTTCGACGGGGTCGAGCAGTACTTC
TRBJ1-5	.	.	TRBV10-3	CAISERQQDQPQHF	TGTGCCATCAGTGAACGACAGCAGGATCAGCCCCAGCATTTT
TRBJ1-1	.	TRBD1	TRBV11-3	CASSPSTGAYTEAFF	TGTGCCAGCAGCCCCTCGACAGGGGCGTACACTGAAGCTTTCTTT
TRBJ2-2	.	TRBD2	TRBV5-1	CASSLGGRSGGELFF	TGCGCCAGCAGCTTGGGCGGGAGAAGTGGCGGGGAGCTGTTTTTT
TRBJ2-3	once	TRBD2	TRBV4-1	CASSQDRAGGMTDTQYF	TGCGCCAGCAGCCAAGATCGGGCGGGAGGTATGACAGATACGCAGTATTTT
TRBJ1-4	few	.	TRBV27	CASSFKGWDEKLFF	TGTGCCAGCAGTTTCAAGGGGTGGGATGAAAAACTGTTTTTT
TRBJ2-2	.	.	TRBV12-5	CASGLVGAGRTGELFF	TGTGCTAGTGGTTTGGTAGGGGCAGGGCGAACCGGGGAGCTGTTTTTT
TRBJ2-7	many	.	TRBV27	CASTTGHASEQYF	TGTGCCAGCACCACGGGACACGCGTCCGAGCAGTACTTC
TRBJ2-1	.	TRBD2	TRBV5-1	CASSSQAGNSHEQFF	TGCGCCAGCAGCTCGCAAGCGGGAAATAGCCATGAGCAGTTCTTC
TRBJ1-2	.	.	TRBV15	CATSLRGGTHGYTF	TGTGCCACCAGCTTACGAGGGGGTACCCATGGCTACACCTTC
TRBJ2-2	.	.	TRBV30	CAWTVTNTGELFF	TGTGCCTGGACAGTCACGAACACCGGGGAGCTGTTTTTT
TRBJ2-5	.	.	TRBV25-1	CASSDWEQETQYF	TGTGCCAGCAGTGACTGGGAGCAAGAGACCCAGTACTTC
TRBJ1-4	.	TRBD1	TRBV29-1	CSVDTGEIGEKLFF	TGCAGCGTTGATACAGGGGAGATCGGCGAAAAACTGTTTTTT
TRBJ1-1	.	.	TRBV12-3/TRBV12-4	CASSLPGRTEAFF	TGTGCCAGCAGTCTTCCAGGGAGGACTGAAGCTTTCTTT
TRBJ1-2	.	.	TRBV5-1	CASSPPGNYGYTF	TGCGCCAGCAGCCCTCCAGGGAACTATGGCTACACCTTC
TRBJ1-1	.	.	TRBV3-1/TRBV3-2	CASSSKYAGNTEAFF	TGTGCCAGCAGCTCCAAGTATGCGGGAAACACTGAAGCTTTCTTT
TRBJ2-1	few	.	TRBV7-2	CASSLRDTTLRYLQFF	TGTGCCAGCAGCTTGCGGGATACTACGCTAAGATATTTGCAGTTCTTC
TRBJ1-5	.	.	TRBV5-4	CASSLDGQPQHF	TGTGCCAGCAGCCTAGACGGACAGCCCCAGCATTTT
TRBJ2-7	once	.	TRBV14	CASSQGIGRYEQYF	TGTGCCAGCAGCCAAGGAATAGGGAGGTACGAGCAGTACTTC
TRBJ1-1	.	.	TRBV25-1	CASSTTGPNTEAFF	TGTGCCAGCAGCACGACAGGCCCGAACACTGAAGCTTTCTTT
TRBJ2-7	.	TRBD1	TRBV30	CAWSQGVGTGENEQYF	TGTGCCTGGAGTCAGGGGGTCGGGACAGGCGAAAACGAGCAGTACTTC
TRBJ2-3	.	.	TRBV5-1	CASSLGGSRTDTQYF	TGCGCCAGCAGCTTGGGAGGGTCCCGCACAGATACGCAGTATTTT
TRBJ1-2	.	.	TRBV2	CASSFTDGRSNYGYTF	TGTGCCAGCAGTTTCACCGACGGGAGGAGTAACTATGGCTACACCTTC
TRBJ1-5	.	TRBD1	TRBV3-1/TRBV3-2	CASSQSGTGNQPQHF	TGTGCCAGCAGCCAATCGGGGACAGGCAATCAGCCCCAGCATTTT
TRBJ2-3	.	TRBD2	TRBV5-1	CASSFTSGRASDTQYF	TGCGCCAGCAGCTTTACTAGCGGGAGGGCCTCAGATACGCAGTATTTT
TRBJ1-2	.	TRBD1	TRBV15	CATSPGQDGSSNYGYTF	TGTGCCACCAGCCCGGGACAGGATGGATCATCTAACTATGGCTACACCTTC
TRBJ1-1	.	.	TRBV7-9	CASSLDSNVAEAFF	TGTGCCAGCAGCTTAGACTCGAACGTCGCTGAAGCTTTCTTT
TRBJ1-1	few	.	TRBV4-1	CASSETQSVNEAFF	TGCGCCAGCAGTGAAACACAGTCGGTTAATGAAGCTTTCTTT
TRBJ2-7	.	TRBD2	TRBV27	CASSPLSGRASLLSSYEQYF	TGTGCCAGCAGTCCCCTTAGCGGGAGGGCCTCACTCCTAAGCTCCTACGAGCAGTACTTC
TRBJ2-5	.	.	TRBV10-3	CAISSQGAETQYF	TGTGCCATCAGTTCACAGGGAGCAGAGACCCAGTACTTC
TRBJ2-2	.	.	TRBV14	CASSHTRSIPQDTGELFF	TGTGCCAGCAGCCACACCCGCAGTATCCCCCAGGACACCGGGGAGCTGTTTTTT
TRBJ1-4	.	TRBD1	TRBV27	CASRPPFGTGREKLFF	TGTGCCAGCAGACCTCCCTTCGGGACAGGGCGTGAAAAACTGTTTTTT
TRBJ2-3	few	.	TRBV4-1	CASSQGIFTTAADTQYF	TGCGCCAGCAGCCAAGGAATATTCACTACGGCGGCAGATACGCAGTATTTT